This T cell receptor beta chain was documented in a study of blood T cells in healthy people across ages. Study summary: About one barcoded TCR beta cDNA was captured per two T cells.

In the case of this clonotype: Its antigen is not known.

The CDR3 has 14 residues. Looked up from germline, CDR1 is LNHDA and CDR2 is SQIVND (reference sequence). V lost 3 bases to trimming and J lost 5 bases; unmatched junction nucleotides: 5. For the second PCR, which ran for roughly 6 to 11 cycles, a sample-barcoded 5' primer and a J-beta primer mix were used. There were at least 3 million CDR3-containing paired-end reads obtained from each sample. TCRdb passed the 5' RACE reads through MiXCR, listing each CDR3 protein once. This table has over 1,200,000 distinct CDR3 sequences, approximately 63% appearing once. Findings and limits, study-wide: A strong correlation was found between TCR beta diversity and the percentage of naive T cells. Long-lived donors carried more naive CD4+ cells and greater diversity than aged donors.

This receptor was identified in a young man in good health. J is TRBJ1-1 and V is TRBV19; 8 bases match TRBD1. The sample comprised blood. The DNA of the CDR3 is TGTGCCAGTAGTATCGGACAGGGCGGTACTGAAGCTTTCTTT. It yields the protein CASSIGQGGTEAFF.